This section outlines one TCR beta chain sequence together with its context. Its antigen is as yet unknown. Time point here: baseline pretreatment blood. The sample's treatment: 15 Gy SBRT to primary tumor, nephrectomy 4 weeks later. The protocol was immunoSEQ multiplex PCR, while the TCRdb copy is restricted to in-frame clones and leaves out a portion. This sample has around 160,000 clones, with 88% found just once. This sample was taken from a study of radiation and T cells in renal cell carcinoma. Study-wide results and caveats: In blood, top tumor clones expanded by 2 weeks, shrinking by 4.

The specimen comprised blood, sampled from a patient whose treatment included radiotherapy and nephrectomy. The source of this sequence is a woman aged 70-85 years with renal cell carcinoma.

DNA for the CDR3: TGCGCCAGCAGCCAAGCGCACGGCGCAGGCTACACCTTC. Amino acid sequence: CASSQAHGAGYTF. The rearrangement links TRBV4-3 to TRBJ1-2; D is uncertain. Germline CDR1 is LGHNA and CDR2 is YSLEER. Trimming left V 1 base short and J 8 bases short, with 11 bases between. The CDR3 totals 13 residues.